The T cell receptor (beta chain) described here comes from a study of T cell changes during pregnancy in multiple sclerosis (dated by TCRdb to about 2019). Regarding the research as a whole: Changes in the T cell repertoire over the course of pregnancy were examined in this study in women with multiple sclerosis.

The germline V gene (reference sequence) gives CDR1 as WNHNN and CDR2 as SYGVQD. Taken from cysteine to phenylalanine, the CDR3 has 16 residues. Only the CDR3 region is kept as DNA, spanning 48 bases read in frame from base 1. V has 2 bases trimmed and J has 2 bases trimmed; junction bases matching no gene number 4. The library was prepared using the immunoSEQ multiplex PCR assay. The source is immuneACCESS, and TCRdb retained only in-frame sequences with V and J called. Part of the clones is not carried over; for the studies checked, unresolved V genes explain less than half of this, and the remainder is unexplained. This sample lists about 44,000 clones; 85% to 90% were detected once. Under 0.7% of the sample is in the top ten clones. Regarding this clone: Its antigen target is currently unknown. One base away there is no much larger clone; base qualities are not given.

The chain is made from TRBV10-1 and TRBJ2-5; 11 central bases correspond to TRBD2. The material was CD4+ T cells from peripheral blood mononuclear cells, obtained in the first trimester of pregnancy. The receptor's source is a female donor with multiple sclerosis, enrolled in a pregnancy study. CDR3 region: CASSEGTSGAQETQYF. The nucleotide sequence reads TGCGCCAGCAGTGAGGGGACTAGCGGAGCACAAGAGACCCAGTACTTC.